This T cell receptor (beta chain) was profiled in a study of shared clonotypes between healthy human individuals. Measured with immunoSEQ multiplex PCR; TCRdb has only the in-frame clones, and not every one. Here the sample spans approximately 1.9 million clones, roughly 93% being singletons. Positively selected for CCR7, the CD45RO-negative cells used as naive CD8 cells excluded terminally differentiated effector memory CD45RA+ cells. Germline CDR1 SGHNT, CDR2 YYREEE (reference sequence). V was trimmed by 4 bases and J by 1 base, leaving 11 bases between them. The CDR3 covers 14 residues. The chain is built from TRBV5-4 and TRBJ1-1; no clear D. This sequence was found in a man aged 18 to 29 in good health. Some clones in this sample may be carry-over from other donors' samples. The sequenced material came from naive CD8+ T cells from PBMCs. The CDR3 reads CASSHGGQNTEAFF. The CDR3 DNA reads TGTGCCAGCAGCCATGGTGGGCAGAACACTGAAGCTTTCTTT.